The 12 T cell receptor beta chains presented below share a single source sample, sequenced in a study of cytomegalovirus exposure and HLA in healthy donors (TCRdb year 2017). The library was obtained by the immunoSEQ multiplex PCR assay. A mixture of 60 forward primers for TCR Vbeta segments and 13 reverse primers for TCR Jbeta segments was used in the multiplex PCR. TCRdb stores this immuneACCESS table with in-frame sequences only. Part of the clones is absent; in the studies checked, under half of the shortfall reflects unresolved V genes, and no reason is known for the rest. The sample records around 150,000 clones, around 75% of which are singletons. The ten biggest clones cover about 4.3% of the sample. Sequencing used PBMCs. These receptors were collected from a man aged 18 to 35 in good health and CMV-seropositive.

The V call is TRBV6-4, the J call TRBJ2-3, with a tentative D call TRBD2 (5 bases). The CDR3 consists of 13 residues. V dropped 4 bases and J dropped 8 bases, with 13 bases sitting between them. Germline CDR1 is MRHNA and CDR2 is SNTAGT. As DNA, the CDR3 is TGTGCCAGCAGTGTCCCGGGGAGCGGTACGCAGTATTTT. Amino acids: CASSVPGSGTQYF.

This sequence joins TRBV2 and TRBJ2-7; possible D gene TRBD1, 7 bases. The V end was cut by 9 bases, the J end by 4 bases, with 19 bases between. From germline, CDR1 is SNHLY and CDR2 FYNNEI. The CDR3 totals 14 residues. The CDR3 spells CASALGGQKYEQYV. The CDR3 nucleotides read TGTGCCAGTGCGTTGGGGGGACAGAAATACGAGCAGTACGTC.

The CDR3 loop is CAWSVLDGEQFF. In DNA form, the CDR3 reads TGTGCCTGGAGTGTACTAGATGGTGAGCAGTTCTTC. The J gene is TRBJ2-1, the V gene TRBV30; possibly TRBD2 for D (5 bases). This CDR3 has 12 residues. Per germline, CDR1 GTSNPN and CDR2 SVGIG (reference sequence). Trimming left V 0 bases short and J 9 bases short, with 9 bases between.

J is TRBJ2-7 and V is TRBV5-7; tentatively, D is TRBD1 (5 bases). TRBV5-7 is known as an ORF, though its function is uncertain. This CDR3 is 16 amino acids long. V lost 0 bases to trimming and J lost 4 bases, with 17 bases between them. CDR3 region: CASSLVSSGILYEQYV. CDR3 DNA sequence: TGTGCCAGCAGCTTGGTTTCGTCAGGGATTTTGTACGAGCAGTACGTC.

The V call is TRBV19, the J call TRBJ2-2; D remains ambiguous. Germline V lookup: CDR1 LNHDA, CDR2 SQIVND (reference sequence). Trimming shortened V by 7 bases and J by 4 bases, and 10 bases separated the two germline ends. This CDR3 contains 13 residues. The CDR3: CASNWAFTGELFF. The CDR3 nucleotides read TGTGCCAGTAATTGGGCCTTCACCGGGGAGCTGTTTTTT.

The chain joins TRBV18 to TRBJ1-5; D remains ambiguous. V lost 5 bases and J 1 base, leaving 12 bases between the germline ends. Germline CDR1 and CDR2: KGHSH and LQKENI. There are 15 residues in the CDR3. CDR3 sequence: CASSEGDGSNQPQHF. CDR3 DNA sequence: TGTGCCAGCTCAGAGGGCGATGGCAGCAATCAGCCCCAGCATTTT.

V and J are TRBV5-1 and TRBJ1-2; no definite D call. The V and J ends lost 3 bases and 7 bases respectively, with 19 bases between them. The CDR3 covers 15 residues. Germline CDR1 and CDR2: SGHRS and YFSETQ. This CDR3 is CASSSTSPGEGGYTF. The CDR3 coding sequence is TGCGCCAGCAGCTCGACCTCACCCGGGGAGGGTGGCTACACCTTC.

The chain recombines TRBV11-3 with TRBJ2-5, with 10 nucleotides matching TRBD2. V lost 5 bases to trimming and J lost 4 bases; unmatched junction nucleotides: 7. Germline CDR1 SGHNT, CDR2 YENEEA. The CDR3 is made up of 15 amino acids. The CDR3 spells CASSPGVAGGETQYF. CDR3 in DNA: TGTGCCAGCAGCCCCGGGGTAGCGGGAGGAGAGACCCAGTACTTC.

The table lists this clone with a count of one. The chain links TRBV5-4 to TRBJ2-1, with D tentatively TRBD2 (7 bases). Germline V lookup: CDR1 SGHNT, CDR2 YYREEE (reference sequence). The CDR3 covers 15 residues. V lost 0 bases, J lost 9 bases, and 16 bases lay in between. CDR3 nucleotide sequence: TGTGCCAGCAGCTTGGCACTAGGAAGGGGGGGTGAGCAGTTCTTC. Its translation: CASSLALGRGGEQFF.

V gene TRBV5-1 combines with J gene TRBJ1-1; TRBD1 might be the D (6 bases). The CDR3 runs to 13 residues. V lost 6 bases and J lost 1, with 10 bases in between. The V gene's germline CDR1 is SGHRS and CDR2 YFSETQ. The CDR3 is CASTKGGNTEAFF. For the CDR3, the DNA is TGCGCCAGCACTAAAGGGGGGAACACTGAAGCTTTCTTT.

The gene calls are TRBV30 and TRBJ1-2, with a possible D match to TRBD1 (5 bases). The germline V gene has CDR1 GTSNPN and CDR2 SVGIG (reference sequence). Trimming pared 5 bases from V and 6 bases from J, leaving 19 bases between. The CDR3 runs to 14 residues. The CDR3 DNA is TGTGCCTGGGCCCCAGGGTCGGGAGGACATGGCTACACCTTC. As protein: CAWAPGSGGHGYTF.

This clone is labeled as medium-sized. CDR3 region: CASQPPQGRSNEQFF. As DNA, the CDR3 is TGTGCCAGCCAACCACCGCAGGGGCGCTCGAATGAGCAGTTCTTC. The chain employs TRBV7-9 and TRBJ2-1; perhaps TRBD1 as D (6 bases). The CDR3 has 15 residues. Germline values: CDR1 SEHNR, CDR2 FQNEAQ (reference sequence). V was cut by 8 bases and J by 7 bases, with 21 bases left in between.